Following are 25 T cell receptor beta chains from one sample sequenced in a study of T cells in Graves' hyperthyroidism and ophthalmopathy. RNA transcripts served as the template for amplifying TCR beta CDR3 regions. HTBI primers were the set used in a first-round RT-PCR of the TCR CDR3. TCRdb re-derived calls from the multiplex PCR reads in MiXCR, one entry per CDR3 protein. The data contain fewer than 600,000 distinct CDR3 sequences, approximately 15% of them seen just once; the ten biggest clones take up under 20%. Sequencing input: blood. These receptors were obtained from a young woman with Graves' hyperthyroidism.

This clonotype has ten or more counts. The genes are TRBV3-1 and TRBJ1-2; D might be TRBD1 (5 bases). The germline V gene has CDR1 LGHDT and CDR2 YNNKEL (reference sequence). This CDR3 has 17 amino acids. Between the trimmed V and J ends, which lost 1 base and 4 bases, there was a span of 19 bases. The CDR3 reads CASSQVWQGGYFYGYTF. The CDR3 DNA reads TGTGCCAGCAGCCAAGTTTGGCAGGGCGGTTATTTCTATGGCTACACCTTC.

This chain links TRBV4-1 with TRBJ1-4; 7 bases line up with TRBD1. Per the germline V gene, CDR1 is MGHRA and CDR2 is YSYEKL. The J segment lost 1 base and the V segment lost 6 bases, leaving 5 bases of the junction unmatched. The CDR3 runs to 15 residues. CDR3 amino acids: CASSQGGITNEKLFF. The CDR3 coding sequence is TGCGCCAGCAGTCAGGGGGGAATAACTAATGAAAAACTGTTTTTT.

This chain links TRBV5-4 with TRBJ2-7; TRBD2 is a possible D gene (5 bases). V was clipped by 4 bases and J by 3 bases, with 20 bases between them. Germline V gene sequence: CDR1 SGHNT, CDR2 YYREEE (reference sequence). The CDR3 loop spans 16 amino acids. CDR3 region: CASSPRGGSGRYEQYF. In DNA form, the CDR3 reads TGTGCCAGCAGCCCCCGTGGCGGGTCGGGTCGCTACGAGCAGTACTTC.

The table lists this clonotype with many counts. The chain joins TRBV27 to TRBJ1-1; D is possibly TRBD1 (5 bases). Trimming pared 4 bases from V and 6 bases from J, leaving 15 bases between. The CDR3 extends over 14 amino acids. CDR1 is MNHEY, CDR2 SMNVEV, per germline (reference sequence). Here the CDR3 DNA reads TGTGCCAGCAGTTGGGGCGGTCGTGGCCCTGAAGCTTTCTTT. It translates to CASSWGGRGPEAFF.

This clonotype showed up just once. The V and J genes are TRBV7-9 and TRBJ2-1, with D possibly being TRBD1 (6 bases). V lost 5 bases and J 15 bases, leaving 20 bases between the germline ends. CDR1 and CDR2 from the germline V gene are SEHNR and FQNEAQ (reference sequence). The CDR3 loop spans 13 amino acids. This chain's CDR3 is CASSILTPGAPFF. As DNA, the CDR3 is TGTGCCAGCAGCATACTGACCCCAGGGGCCCCGTTCTTC.

This clonotype showed up many times. The chain joins TRBV6-1 to TRBJ2-7; D possibly matches TRBD1 or TRBD2 (5 bases each). V lost 6 bases and J 4 bases, leaving 19 bases between the germline ends. CDR1 MNHNS and CDR2 SASEGT come from the germline V gene. The CDR3 loop spans 15 amino acids. CDR3 nucleotides: TGTGCCAGCAGATTAAGAGGGGAACCTTCATACGAGCAGTACGTC. Protein product: CASRLRGEPSYEQYV.

The J gene is TRBJ2-7, the V gene TRBV27; D is perhaps TRBD2 (6 bases). The V end was cut by 4 bases, the J end by 7 bases, with 8 bases between. Germline V lookup: CDR1 MNHEY, CDR2 SMNVEV (reference sequence). The CDR3 extends over 11 amino acids. The CDR3 sequence is CASSYGGEQYV. For the CDR3, the DNA is TGTGCCAGCAGTTACGGGGGAGAGCAGTACGTC.

This clonotype showed up just a few times. V usage is TRBV5-1 and J usage is TRBJ1-1; TRBD1 matches 9 bases. The length of the CDR3 is 14 residues. The germline CDR1 and CDR2 sequences are SGHRS and YFSETQ. The J segment lost 10 bases and the V segment lost 2 bases, leaving 9 bases of the junction unmatched. CDR3 amino acids: CASSLKRTGVRAFF. In DNA form, the CDR3 reads TGCGCCAGCAGCTTAAAACGGACAGGGGTTCGAGCTTTCTTT.

The table lists this clonotype with many counts. This chain links TRBV5-1 with TRBJ1-6; D may be TRBD1 (6 bases). The germline V gene has CDR1 SGHRS and CDR2 YFSETQ. V lost 2 bases and J lost 9, with 18 bases in between. This CDR3 region has 16 residues. CDR3 bases: TGCGCCAGCAGCTTAGTCGTCGTCGGGGGCGTTTCACCCCTCCACTTT. Protein product: CASSLVVVGGVSPLHF.

The chain couples TRBV6-1 to TRBJ2-1, with 9 bases that match TRBD2. The ends lost 8 bases at V and 4 bases at J; junction bases unmatched: 6. CDR1 is MNHNS and CDR2 is SASEGT in the germline V gene. CDR3 size: 14 residues. CDR3 bases: TGTGCCAGCTCCGGGACTAGCCTATACAATGAGCAGTTCTTC. It specifies CASSGTSLYNEQFF.

This clonotype was detected ten times or more. This chain links TRBV27 with TRBJ1-2, with D possibly TRBD1 on 6 matching bases. The CDR3 runs to 16 residues. CDR1 and CDR2 from the germline V gene are MNHEY and SMNVEV (reference sequence). V was cut by 4 bases and J by 7 bases, with 22 bases left in between. CDR3 bases: TGTGCCAGCAGTTCACTTGGGGGCATGATCGGGAGTGGCTACACCTTC. It translates to CASSSLGGMIGSGYTF.

In this sample, this clonotype turned up many times. The chain recombines TRBV5-1 with TRBJ2-2; no clear D. Germline lookup yields CDR1 SGHRS and CDR2 YFSETQ. Between the trimmed V and J ends, which lost 0 bases and 4 bases, there was a span of 10 bases. The CDR3 consists of 15 residues. The CDR3: CASSLDLGGTGELFF. The CDR3 DNA reads TGCGCCAGCAGCTTGGATCTGGGTGGCACCGGGGAGCTGTTTTTT.

The table lists this clonotype with a count of one. The V call is TRBV20-1, the J call TRBJ2-3; D remains ambiguous. The CDR3 has 10 amino acids. V shed 5 bases and J shed 6 bases, with 6 bases lying between them. Germline V gene data show CDR1 as DFQATT and CDR2 as SNEGSKA (reference sequence). The CDR3 sequence: CSAGLDTQYF. CDR3 DNA: TGCAGTGCTGGCCTGGATACGCAGTATTTT.

This clonotype was observed at least ten times. The CDR3 loop reads CASSIKGSKPYGYTF. CDR3 bases: TGTGCCAGTAGTATAAAGGGAAGCAAACCCTATGGCTACACCTTC. The chain has TRBV19 and TRBJ1-2; D is uncertain. CDR1 LNHDA and CDR2 SQIVND come from the germline V gene (reference sequence). V gave up 2 bases and J gave up 4 bases, with 14 bases separating them. This CDR3 spans 15 amino acids.

In this sample, this clonotype turned up a few times. The CDR3 DNA sequence: TGTGCCAGCAGCCAAGAATCCCAACGCAGAAACACCATATATTTT. Translated: CASSQESQRRNTIYF. This sequence joins TRBV3-1 and TRBJ1-3; D remains ambiguous. Germline V gene data show CDR1 as LGHDT and CDR2 as YNNKEL (reference sequence). Trimming stripped 0 bases from V and 5 bases from J, with 11 bases between. There are 15 residues in the CDR3.

This clonotype has a count of ten or more. The chain carries TRBV20-1 and TRBJ2-5; D possibly uses TRBD1 or TRBD2 (7 bases each). Germline lookup yields CDR1 DFQATT and CDR2 SNEGSKA (reference sequence). V shed 3 bases and J shed 5 bases, with 16 bases lying between them. The CDR3 runs to 14 residues. For the CDR3, the DNA is TGCAGTGCTAGGCCCCAGGGGGGGCGGGAGACCCAGTACTTC. Translation gives CSARPQGGRETQYF.

The CDR3 is CASSIKLGGAGYTF. The CDR3 nucleotides read TGTGCCAGTAGTATAAAATTGGGAGGGGCCGGCTACACCTTC. The chain links TRBV19 to TRBJ1-2; D might be TRBD1 (5 bases). This CDR3 region has 14 residues. Trimming took 2 bases from V and 8 from J, leaving 15 bases between them. Germline V CDR1 and CDR2: LNHDA, SQIVND (reference sequence).

This clonotype came up a few times. CDR3 protein: CASSLVTGPLYEQYV. The CDR3 DNA follows: TGTGCCAGCAGCTTAGTAACCGGCCCTCTCTACGAGCAGTACGTC. J is TRBJ2-7 and V is TRBV13; D gene uncertain. This CDR3 spans 15 amino acids. With 1 base removed from V and 3 bases from J, the gap between germline ends came to 13 bases. Germline CDR1 and CDR2: PRHDT and FYEKMQ (reference sequence).

This clonotype was recorded at least ten times. The chain joins TRBV20-1 to TRBJ2-5; TRBD1 matches 7 bases. The V gene end was trimmed by 0 bases and the J gene end by 2 bases; junction bases not matched to a gene: 3. This CDR3 spans 14 amino acids. Germline V gene data show CDR1 as DFQATT and CDR2 as SNEGSKA (reference sequence). This CDR3 reads CSARELRGQETQYF. In nucleotides, the CDR3 is TGCAGTGCTAGAGAGCTCAGGGGGCAAGAGACCCAGTACTTC.

The chain's CDR3 is CSARDLTSGRQEQFF. The CDR3 bases are TGCAGTGCTAGAGATCTCACTAGCGGGAGGCAGGAGCAGTTCTTC. The chain joins TRBV20-1 to TRBJ2-1; the match to TRBD2 covers 12 bases. CDR3 size: 15 residues. J gave up 10 bases and V 0 bases, and 7 bases lay outside the gene matches. Germline values: CDR1 DFQATT, CDR2 SNEGSKA (reference sequence).

This CDR3 is CASSLGSWGEIYGYTF. DNA of the CDR3: TGTGCCAGCAGCCTGGGGAGTTGGGGGGAGATCTATGGCTACACCTTC. The chain combines TRBV28 with TRBJ1-2; TRBD1 is a possible D gene (5 bases). V gave up 6 bases and J gave up 4 bases, with 21 bases separating them. The CDR3 is 16 residues long. CDR1 is MDHEN, CDR2 SYDVKM, per germline.

This CDR3 reads CASSPRTSGRGWDTQYF. In nucleotides, the CDR3 is TGTGCCAGCAGCCCAAGAACTAGCGGGCGGGGATGGGATACGCAGTATTTT. The rearrangement uses TRBV7-8 and TRBJ2-3, with 9 bases identical to TRBD2. The CDR3 is 17 amino acids. The trim removed 5 bases at V and 6 bases at J, leaving 15 bases unmatched. CDR1 is SGHVS and CDR2 is FQNEAQ in the germline V gene.

This clonotype was counted many times. The chain has TRBV2 and TRBJ2-3; either TRBD1 or TRBD2 may fit D (5 bases each). The CDR3 is 17 amino acids. Deletions cut 11 bases from V and 4 bases from J, with 28 bases between. Germline V gene data show CDR1 as SNHLY and CDR2 as FYNNEI. The CDR3 DNA is TGTGCCCACGATGAGGGGAAGAATCCACCCCCCCCAGATACGCAGTATTTT. Its protein is CAHDEGKNPPPPDTQYF. Full variable domain (rest looked up from reference TRBV2 and TRBJ2-3): EPEVTQTPSHQVTQMGQEVILRCVPISNHLYFYWYRQILGQKVEFLVSFYNNEISEKSEIFDDQFSVERPDGSNFTLKIRSTKLEDSAMYFCAHDEGKNPPPPDTQYFGPGTRLTVL.

This clonotype was counted at least ten times. The CDR3 is CASSLGTGNYGYTF. The CDR3 DNA follows: TGTGCCAGCAGTTTGGGGACAGGGAACTATGGCTACACCTTC. The chain carries TRBV12-3 or TRBV12-4 and TRBJ1-2; 9 bases fit TRBD1. The CDR3 has 14 residues. J was trimmed by 2 bases and V by 3 bases; bases with no gene match: 1.

This chain uses TRBV5-1 with TRBJ2-5; either TRBD1 or TRBD2 may supply D (5 bases each). The CDR3 sequence is 15 residues long. From germline, CDR1 is SGHRS and CDR2 YFSETQ. V was trimmed by 6 bases and J by 0 bases, leaving 15 bases between them. CDR3 sequence (DNA): TGCGCCAGCACTCGGGATGAGGGGCACCAAGAGACCCAGTACTTC. It codes for CASTRDEGHQETQYF.